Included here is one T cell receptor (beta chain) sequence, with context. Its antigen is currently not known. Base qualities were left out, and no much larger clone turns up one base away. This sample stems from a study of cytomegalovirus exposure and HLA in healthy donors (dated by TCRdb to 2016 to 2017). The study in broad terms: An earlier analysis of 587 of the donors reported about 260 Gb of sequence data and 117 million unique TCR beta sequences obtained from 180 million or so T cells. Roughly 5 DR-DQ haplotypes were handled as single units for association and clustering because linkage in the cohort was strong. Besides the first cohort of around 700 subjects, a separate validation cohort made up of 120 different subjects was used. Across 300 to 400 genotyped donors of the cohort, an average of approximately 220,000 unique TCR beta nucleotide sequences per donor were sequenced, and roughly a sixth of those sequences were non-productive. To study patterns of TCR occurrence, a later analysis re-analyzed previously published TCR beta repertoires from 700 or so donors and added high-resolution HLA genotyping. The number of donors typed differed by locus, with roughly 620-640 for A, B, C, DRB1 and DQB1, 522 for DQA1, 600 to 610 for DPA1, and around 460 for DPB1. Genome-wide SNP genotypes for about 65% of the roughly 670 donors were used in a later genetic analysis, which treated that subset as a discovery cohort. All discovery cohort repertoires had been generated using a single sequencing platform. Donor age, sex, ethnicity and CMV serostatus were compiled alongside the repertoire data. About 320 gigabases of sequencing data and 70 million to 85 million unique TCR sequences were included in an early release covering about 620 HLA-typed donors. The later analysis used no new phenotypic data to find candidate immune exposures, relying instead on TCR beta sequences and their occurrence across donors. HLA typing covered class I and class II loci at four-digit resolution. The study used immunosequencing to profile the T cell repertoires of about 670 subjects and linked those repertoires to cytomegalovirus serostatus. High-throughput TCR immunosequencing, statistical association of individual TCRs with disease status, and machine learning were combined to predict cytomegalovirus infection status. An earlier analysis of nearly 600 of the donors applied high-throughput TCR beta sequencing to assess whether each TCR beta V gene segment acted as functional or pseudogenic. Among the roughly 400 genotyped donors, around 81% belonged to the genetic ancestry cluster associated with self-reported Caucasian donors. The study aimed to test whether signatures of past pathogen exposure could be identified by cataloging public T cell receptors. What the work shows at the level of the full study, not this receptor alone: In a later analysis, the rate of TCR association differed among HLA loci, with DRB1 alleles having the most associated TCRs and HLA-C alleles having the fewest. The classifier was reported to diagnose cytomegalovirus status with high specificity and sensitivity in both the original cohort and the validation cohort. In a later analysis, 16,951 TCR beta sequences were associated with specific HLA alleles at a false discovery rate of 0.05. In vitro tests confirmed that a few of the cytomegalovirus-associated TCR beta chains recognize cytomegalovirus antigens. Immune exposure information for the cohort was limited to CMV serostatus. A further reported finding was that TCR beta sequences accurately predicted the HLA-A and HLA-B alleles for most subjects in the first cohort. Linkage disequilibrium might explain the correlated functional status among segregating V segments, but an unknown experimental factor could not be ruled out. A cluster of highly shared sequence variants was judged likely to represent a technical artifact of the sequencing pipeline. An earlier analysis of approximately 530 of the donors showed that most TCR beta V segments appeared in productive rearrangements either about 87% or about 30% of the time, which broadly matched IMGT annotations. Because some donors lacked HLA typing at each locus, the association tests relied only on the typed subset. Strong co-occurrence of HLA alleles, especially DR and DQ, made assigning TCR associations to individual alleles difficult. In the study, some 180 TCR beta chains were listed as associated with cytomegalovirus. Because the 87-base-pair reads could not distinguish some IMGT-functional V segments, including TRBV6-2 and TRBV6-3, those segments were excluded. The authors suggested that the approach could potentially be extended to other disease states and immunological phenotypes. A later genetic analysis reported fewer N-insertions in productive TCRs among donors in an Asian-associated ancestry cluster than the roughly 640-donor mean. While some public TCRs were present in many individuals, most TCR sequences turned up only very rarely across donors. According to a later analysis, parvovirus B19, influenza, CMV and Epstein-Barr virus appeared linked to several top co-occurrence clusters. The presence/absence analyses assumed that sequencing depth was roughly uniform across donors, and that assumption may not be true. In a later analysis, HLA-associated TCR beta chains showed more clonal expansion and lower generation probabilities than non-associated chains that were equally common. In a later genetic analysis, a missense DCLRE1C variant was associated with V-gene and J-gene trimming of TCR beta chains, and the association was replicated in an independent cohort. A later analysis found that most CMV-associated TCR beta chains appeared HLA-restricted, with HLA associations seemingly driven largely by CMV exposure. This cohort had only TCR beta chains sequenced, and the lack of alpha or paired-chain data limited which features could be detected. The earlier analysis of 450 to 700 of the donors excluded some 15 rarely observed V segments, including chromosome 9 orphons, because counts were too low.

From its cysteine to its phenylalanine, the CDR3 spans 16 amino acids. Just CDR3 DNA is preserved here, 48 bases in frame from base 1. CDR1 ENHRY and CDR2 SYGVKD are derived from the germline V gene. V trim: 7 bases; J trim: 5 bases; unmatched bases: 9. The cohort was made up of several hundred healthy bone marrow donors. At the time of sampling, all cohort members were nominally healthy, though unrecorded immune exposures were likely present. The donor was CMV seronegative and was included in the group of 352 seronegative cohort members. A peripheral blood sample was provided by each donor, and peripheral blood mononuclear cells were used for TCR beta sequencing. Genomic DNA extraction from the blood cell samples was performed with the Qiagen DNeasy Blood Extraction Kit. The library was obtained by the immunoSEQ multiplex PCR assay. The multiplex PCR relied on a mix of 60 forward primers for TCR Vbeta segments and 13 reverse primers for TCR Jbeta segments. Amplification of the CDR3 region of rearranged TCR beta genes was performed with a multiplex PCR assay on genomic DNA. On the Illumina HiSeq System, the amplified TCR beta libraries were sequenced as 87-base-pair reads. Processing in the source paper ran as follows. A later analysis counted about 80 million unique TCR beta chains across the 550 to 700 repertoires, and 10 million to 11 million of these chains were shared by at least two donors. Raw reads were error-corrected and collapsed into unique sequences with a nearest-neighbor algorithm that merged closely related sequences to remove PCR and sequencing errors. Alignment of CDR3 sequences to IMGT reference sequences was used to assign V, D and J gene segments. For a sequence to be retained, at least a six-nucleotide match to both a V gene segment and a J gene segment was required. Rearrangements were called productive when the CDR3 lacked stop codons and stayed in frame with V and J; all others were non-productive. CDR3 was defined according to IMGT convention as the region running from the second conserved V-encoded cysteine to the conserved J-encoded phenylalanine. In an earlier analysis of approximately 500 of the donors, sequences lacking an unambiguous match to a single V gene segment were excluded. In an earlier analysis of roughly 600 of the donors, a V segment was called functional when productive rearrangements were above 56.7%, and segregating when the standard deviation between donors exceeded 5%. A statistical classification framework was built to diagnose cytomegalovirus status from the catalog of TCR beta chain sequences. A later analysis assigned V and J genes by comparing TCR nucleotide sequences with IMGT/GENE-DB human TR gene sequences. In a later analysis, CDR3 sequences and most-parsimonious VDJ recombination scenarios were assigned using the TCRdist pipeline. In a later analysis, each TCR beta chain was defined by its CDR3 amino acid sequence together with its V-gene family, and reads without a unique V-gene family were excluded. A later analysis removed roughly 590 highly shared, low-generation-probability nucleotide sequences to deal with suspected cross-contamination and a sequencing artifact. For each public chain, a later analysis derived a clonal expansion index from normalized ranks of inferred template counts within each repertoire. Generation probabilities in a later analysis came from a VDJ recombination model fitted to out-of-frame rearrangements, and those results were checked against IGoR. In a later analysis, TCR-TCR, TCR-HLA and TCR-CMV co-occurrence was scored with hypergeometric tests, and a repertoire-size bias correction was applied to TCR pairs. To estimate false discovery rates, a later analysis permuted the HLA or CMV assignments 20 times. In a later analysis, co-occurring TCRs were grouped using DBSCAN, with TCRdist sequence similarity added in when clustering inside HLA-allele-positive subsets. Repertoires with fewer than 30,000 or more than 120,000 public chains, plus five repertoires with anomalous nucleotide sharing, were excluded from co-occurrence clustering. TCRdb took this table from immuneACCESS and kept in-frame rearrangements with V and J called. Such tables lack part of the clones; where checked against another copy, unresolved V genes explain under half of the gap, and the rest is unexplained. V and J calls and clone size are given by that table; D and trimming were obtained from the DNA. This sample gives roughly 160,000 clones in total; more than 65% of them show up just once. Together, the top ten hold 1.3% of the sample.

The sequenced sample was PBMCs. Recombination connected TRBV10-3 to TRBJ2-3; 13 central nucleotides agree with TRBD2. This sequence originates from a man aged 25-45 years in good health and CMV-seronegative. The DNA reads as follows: TGTGCCATCACCCCAGGACTAGCGGGAGAGGGAGATACGCAGTATTTT. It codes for CAITPGLAGEGDTQYF.